These T cell receptor beta chains were read from a single sample in a study of shared clonotypes between healthy human individuals. Clones were sequenced by immunoSEQ multiplex PCR, and TCRdb holds only the in-frame ones, with some missing. Of 780,000 or so clones listed, over 60% are singletons. The source material was memory CD4+ T cells sorted from blood. The receptors derive from a woman in her twenties or thirties in good health. The CDR3 runs from the conserved cysteine through the conserved F or W. D genes are given only for firm matches. Size is stated for part of the rows, as once, few or many counts, or as a class when the clone is expanded.

size,V,D,J,DNA,CDR3
.,TRBV18,.,TRBJ1-4,TGTGCCAGCTCACCACCGGGACGCCTAGTTGATGAAAAACTGTTTTTT,CASSPPGRLVDEKLFF
.,TRBV2,TRBD2,TRBJ2-6,TGTGCCAGCAGGCCGGGACTAGCGGCATCTGGGGCCAACGTCCTGACTTTC,CASRPGLAASGANVLTF
.,TRBV5-1,TRBD2,TRBJ2-1,TGCGCCAGCAGCAGATCTAGCGGGAGTTACAATGAGCAGTTCTTC,CASSRSSGSYNEQFF
.,TRBV6-4,.,TRBJ1-5,TGTGCCAGCCCATGGTACAGTGGGGACCATCAGCCCCAGCATTTT,CASPWYSGDHQPQHF
.,TRBV5-1,TRBD1,TRBJ1-2,TGCGCCAGCAGCTTTTCCGGGACAGGGGATTATGGCTACACCTTC,CASSFSGTGDYGYTF
.,TRBV13,.,TRBJ2-7,TGTGCCAGCAGCTTAAGCAGCTACGAGCAGTACTTC,CASSLSSYEQYF
once,TRBV15,.,TRBJ2-5,TGTGCCACCAGCAGAGGGACATCCGAAGAGACCCAGTACTTC,CATSRGTSEETQYF
.,TRBV11-2,TRBD1,TRBJ2-2,TGTGCCAGCAGCCCACAGGGGGGTACCGGGGAGCTGTTTTTT,CASSPQGGTGELFF
.,TRBV28,.,TRBJ2-7,TGTGCCAGCAGTCCACTGGATAGCTGGTACGAGCAGTACTTC,CASSPLDSWYEQYF
.,TRBV9,.,TRBJ2-3,TGTGCCAGCAGCGTAGGAATAGCGTTAAGGGAAGATACGCAGTATTTT,CASSVGIALREDTQYF
.,TRBV19,.,TRBJ1-5,TGTGCCAGTAGTATTGAAACTTATCAGCCCCAGCATTTT,CASSIETYQPQHF
few,TRBV30,.,TRBJ1-3,TGTGCCTGGAGCCGTGGCGGTTCTGGAAACACCATATATTTT,CAWSRGGSGNTIYF
.,TRBV6-1,.,TRBJ1-2,TGTGCCAGCAGTGAAGGGCGCGCCTATGGCTACACCTTC,CASSEGRAYGYTF
.,TRBV7-3,.,TRBJ2-2,TGTGCCAGCAGCTTAAATAGACAAACCGGGGAGCTGTTTTTT,CASSLNRQTGELFF
.,TRBV25-1,.,TRBJ2-3,TGTGCCAGCAGTGTCGCTACCACTAGCACAGATACGCAGTATTTT,CASSVATTSTDTQYF
.,TRBV29-1,.,TRBJ2-2,TGCAGCGTTTATTTAGGGGAGCTGTTTTTT,CSVYLGELFF
.,TRBV27,.,TRBJ2-7,TGTGCCAGCAGTTTAGGGCTGGGCCTATGGGGAGGCGAGCAGTACTTC,CASSLGLGLWGGEQYF
.,TRBV6-1,TRBD2,TRBJ2-4,TGTGCCACCCGGGCGGGGGTCAACATTCAGTACTTC,CATRAGVNIQYF
.,TRBV2,.,TRBJ1-2,TGTGCCAGCGGCAAAAGAGAGAACTATGGCTACACCTTC,CASGKRENYGYTF
.,TRBV7-8,.,TRBJ1-2,TGTGCCAGCAGCTTAGGTGGAGGGGCTAGAGGCTACACCTTC,CASSLGGGARGYTF
.,TRBV18,TRBD1,TRBJ2-1,TGTGCCAGCTCACAGATGGAGACGGGACAGAGCTACAATGAGCAGTTCTTC,CASSQMETGQSYNEQFF
.,TRBV5-1,.,TRBJ2-3,TGCGCCAGCAGCGCCGACACAGATACGCAGTATTTT,CASSADTDTQYF
.,TRBV9,.,TRBJ1-3,TGTGCCAGCAGCGTAGGATCGGGATTTGGAAACACCATATATTTT,CASSVGSGFGNTIYF
.,TRBV11-2,.,TRBJ2-1,TGTGCCAGCAGCTTAGGGCGGGCCATGAGCTCCTACAATGAGCAGTTCTTC,CASSLGRAMSSYNEQFF
.,TRBV6-6,.,TRBJ1-1,TGTGCCAGCAGGGCAGTGAACACTGAAGCTTTCTTT,CASRAVNTEAFF
.,TRBV5-5,.,TRBJ2-6,TGTGCCAGCAGCTCTTTCTCTGGGGCCAACGTCCTGACTTTC,CASSSFSGANVLTF
.,TRBV28,TRBD2,TRBJ2-3,TGTGCCAGCAGTACCTTGACTAGCGGGAGAACAGATACGCAGTATTTT,CASSTLTSGRTDTQYF
once,TRBV4-1,.,TRBJ2-7,TGCGCCAGCAGCCAACCGACGTACGACTACGAGCAGTACTTC,CASSQPTYDYEQYF
.,TRBV7-2,TRBD2,TRBJ2-1,TGTGCCAGCAGCCCCCAAGTCGGGAGGGGGACTAACAATGAGCAGTTCTTC,CASSPQVGRGTNNEQFF
.,TRBV27,TRBD1,TRBJ2-7,TGTGCCAGCAGTCTTCCGGGACAGGGGGCGGACGAGCAGTACTTC,CASSLPGQGADEQYF
.,TRBV27,.,TRBJ2-5,TGTGCCAGCAGTTTCAGGGCCAGGGGGGATGGTGAAGAGACCCAGTACTTC,CASSFRARGDGEETQYF
.,TRBV29-1,.,TRBJ2-3,TGCAGCGTTGAGTCGGTCACAGATACGCAGTATTTT,CSVESVTDTQYF
few,TRBV7-8,TRBD1,TRBJ1-4,TGTGCCAGCAGCATCGACAGGGTATCAGGGAAACTGTTTTTT,CASSIDRVSGKLFF
.,TRBV18,TRBD2,TRBJ2-3,TGTGCCAGCTCATTTAGCGGGGCCACAGATACGCAGTATTTT,CASSFSGATDTQYF
.,TRBV19,.,TRBJ2-7,TGTGCCAGTAGTACATCGACGGGAAGCTCCTACGAGCAGTACTTC,CASSTSTGSSYEQYF
few,TRBV4-1,.,TRBJ2-3,TGCGCCAGCAGCCAAGGCCCGACAGCCACAGATACGCAGTATTTT,CASSQGPTATDTQYF
.,TRBV21-1,.,TRBJ2-7,TGTGCCAGCAGCAAAGACGTCGGCAGGAGCTACGAGCAGTACTTC,CASSKDVGRSYEQYF